This T cell receptor beta chain derives from a study of blood T cell repertoires in COVID-19. Overall study context: COVID-19 samples collected from the United States, Italy and Spain covered acute and convalescent phases. T cells, B-cell-depleted T cells, or PBMCs supplied cDNA or gDNA.

The table came from immunoSEQ multiplex PCR; TCRdb's copy has only in-frame clones and leaves some out. Seen here are about 110,000 clones, over 55% observed once, and the top ten hold less than 1%. Germline trimming cut 4 bases from V and 0 bases from J; bases unmatched to any gene: 9. CDR1 MRHNA and CDR2 SNTAGT come from the germline V gene. The CDR3 spans 18 residues. The chain combines TRBV6-4 with TRBJ1-3, with 10 positions matching TRBD1. The sequenced material came from peripheral blood. This sequence was found in a human donor with acute or convalescent COVID-19. The donor label of this sample is uncertain. CDR3 loop: CASSVSRDRGLSGNTIYF. CDR3 coding DNA: TGTGCCAGCAGTGTTTCCCGGGACAGGGGACTCTCTGGAAACACCATATATTTT.